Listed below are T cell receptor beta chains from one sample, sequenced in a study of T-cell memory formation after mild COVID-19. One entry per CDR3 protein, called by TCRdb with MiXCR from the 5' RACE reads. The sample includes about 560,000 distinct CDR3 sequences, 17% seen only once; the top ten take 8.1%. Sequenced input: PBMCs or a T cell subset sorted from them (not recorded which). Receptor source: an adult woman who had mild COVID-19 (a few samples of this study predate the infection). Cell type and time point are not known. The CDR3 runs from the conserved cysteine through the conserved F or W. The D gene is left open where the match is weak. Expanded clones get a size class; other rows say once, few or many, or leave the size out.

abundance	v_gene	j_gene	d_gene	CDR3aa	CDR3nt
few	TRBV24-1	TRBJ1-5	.	CATSEFRVSNQPQHF	TGTGCCACCAGTGAGTTCAGGGTCAGCAATCAGCCCCAGCATTTT
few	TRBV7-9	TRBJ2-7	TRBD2	CASSLPGTRGDEQYF	TGTGCCAGCAGCCTACCCGGGACTAGGGGGGACGAGCAGTACTTC
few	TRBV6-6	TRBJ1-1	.	CASSTGGTNTEAFF	TGTGCCAGCAGTACAGGCGGTACGAACACTGAAGCTTTCTTT
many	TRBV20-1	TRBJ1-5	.	CSARQSNQPQHF	TGCAGTGCTAGACAGAGCAATCAGCCCCAGCATTTT
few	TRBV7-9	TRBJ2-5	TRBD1	CASSPRQGVSETQYF	TGTGCCAGCAGCCCACGTCAGGGGGTATCAGAGACCCAGTACTTC
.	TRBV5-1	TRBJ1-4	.	CASSPGPQLAEKLFF	TGCGCCAGCAGCCCCGGGCCCCAACTGGCTGAAAAACTGTTTTTT
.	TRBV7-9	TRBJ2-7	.	CASSPTGARYEQYF	TGTGCCAGCAGCCCCACGGGGGCTCGCTACGAGCAGTACTTC
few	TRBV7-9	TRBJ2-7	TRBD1	CASSLRQGAGTYEQYF	TGTGCCAGCAGCTTGAGACAGGGGGCAGGGACCTACGAGCAGTACTTC
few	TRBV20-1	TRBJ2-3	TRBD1	CSVKNPGTGGPDTQYF	TGCAGTGTTAAAAATCCCGGGACAGGGGGCCCAGATACGCAGTATTTT
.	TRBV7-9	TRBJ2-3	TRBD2	CASSQTSGSGKHTDTQYF	TGTGCCAGCAGCCAGACTAGCGGGAGTGGGAAACACACAGATACGCAGTATTTT
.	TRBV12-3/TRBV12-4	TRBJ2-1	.	CASKRASSSNEQFF	TGTGCCAGCAAAAGGGCCAGTTCATCCAATGAGCAGTTCTTC
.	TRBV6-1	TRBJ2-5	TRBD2	CASREIGTSGDQETQYF	TGTGCCAGCAGGGAGATAGGGACTAGCGGGGATCAAGAGACCCAGTACTTC
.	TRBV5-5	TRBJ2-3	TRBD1	CASSLQGAGADTQYF	TGTGCCAGCAGCTTGCAGGGGGCAGGGGCAGATACGCAGTATTTT
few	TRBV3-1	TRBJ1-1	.	CASSQELGREAFF	TGTGCCAGCAGCCAAGAACTGGGTAGAGAAGCTTTCTTT
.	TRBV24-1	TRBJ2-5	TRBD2	CATAGSGSGKETQYF	TGTGCCACCGCCGGGTCAGGGAGCGGGAAAGAGACCCAGTACTTC
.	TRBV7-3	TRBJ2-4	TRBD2	CASSLTGTSGGLAKNIQYF	TGTGCCAGCAGCCTCACCGGGACTAGCGGGGGTTTAGCCAAAAACATTCAGTACTTC
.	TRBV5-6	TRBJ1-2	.	CASSTAGGFYGYTF	TGTGCCAGCAGCACCGCGGGAGGGTTCTATGGCTACACCTTC
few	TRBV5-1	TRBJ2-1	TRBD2	CASSSGASGVFNEQFF	TGCGCCAGCAGCTCAGGAGCTAGCGGGGTATTCAATGAGCAGTTCTTC
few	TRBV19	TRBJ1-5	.	CASSIYRPNQPQHF	TGTGCCAGTAGTATCTACAGGCCGAATCAGCCCCAGCATTTT
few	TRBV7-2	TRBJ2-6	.	CASSRPGANVLTF	TGTGCCAGCAGCCGCCCCGGGGCCAACGTCCTGACTTTC
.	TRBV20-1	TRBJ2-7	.	CSAQAPGPRYEQYF	TGCAGTGCTCAAGCACCGGGTCCTCGCTACGAGCAGTACTTC
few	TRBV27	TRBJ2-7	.	CASSLREGSTYEQYF	TGTGCCAGCAGTTTGAGGGAAGGCTCTACCTACGAGCAGTACTTC
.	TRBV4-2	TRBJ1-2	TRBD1	CASSQDEETGAAENYGYTF	TGTGCCAGCAGCCAAGATGAAGAGACAGGGGCCGCCGAGAACTATGGCTACACCTTC
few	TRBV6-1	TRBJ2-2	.	CAISDTNTGELFF	TGTGCCATATCGGACACGAACACCGGGGAGCTGTTTTTT
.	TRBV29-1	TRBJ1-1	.	CSVGDLLEAFF	TGCAGCGTTGGAGATTTACTTGAAGCTTTCTTT
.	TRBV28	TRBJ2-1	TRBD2	CASSAGGGRFNEQFF	TGTGCCAGCAGCGCGGGAGGGGGCCGTTTCAATGAGCAGTTCTTC
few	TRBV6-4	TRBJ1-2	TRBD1	CASSERTGEGYTF	TGTGCCAGCAGTGAGAGGACAGGGGAAGGCTACACCTTC
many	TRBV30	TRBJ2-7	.	CAWSARTASSYEQYF	TGTGCCTGGAGTGCTAGGACAGCGAGCTCCTACGAGCAGTACTTC
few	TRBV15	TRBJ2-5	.	CATSSGLEETQYF	TGTGCCACCAGCAGCGGACTCGAAGAGACCCAGTACTTC
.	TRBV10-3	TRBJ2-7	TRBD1	CASFAGTGIPYEQYF	TGTGCCAGCTTTGCAGGGACAGGGATACCCTACGAGCAGTACTTC
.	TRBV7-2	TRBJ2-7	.	CASSPTEAGTYEQYF	TGTGCCAGCAGCCCCACAGAGGCGGGTACCTACGAGCAGTACTTC
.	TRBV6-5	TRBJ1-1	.	CASSGRAMNTEAFF	TGTGCCAGCAGCGGCCGGGCTATGAACACTGAAGCTTTCTTT
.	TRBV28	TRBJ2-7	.	CASSQAPRQDYEQYF	TGTGCCAGCAGCCAGGCCCCCCGACAGGACTACGAGCAGTACTTC
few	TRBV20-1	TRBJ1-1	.	CSARVRTQNTEAFF	TGCAGTGCTAGAGTAAGGACCCAGAACACTGAAGCTTTCTTT
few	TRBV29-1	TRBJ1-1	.	CSVTTLGNTEAFF	TGCAGCGTTACGACCCTGGGGAACACTGAAGCTTTCTTT
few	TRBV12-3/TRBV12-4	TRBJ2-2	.	CASSLSSYGAGTGELFF	TGTGCCAGCAGTTTAAGTTCTTACGGGGCGGGGACCGGGGAGCTGTTTTTT
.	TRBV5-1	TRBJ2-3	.	CASSIGTSTDTQYF	TGCGCCAGCAGCATAGGGACGAGCACAGATACGCAGTATTTT
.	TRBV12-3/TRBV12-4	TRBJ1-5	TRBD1	CASSFSQGGNQPQHF	TGTGCCAGCAGTTTTTCTCAGGGGGGCAATCAGCCCCAGCATTTT
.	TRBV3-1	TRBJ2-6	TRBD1	CASTPGQGRISGANVLTF	TGTGCCAGCACCCCGGGACAGGGGAGAATTTCTGGGGCCAACGTCCTGACTTTC
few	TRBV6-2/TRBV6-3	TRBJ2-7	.	CATGQLYEQYF	TGTGCCACTGGACAGCTTTACGAGCAGTACTTC
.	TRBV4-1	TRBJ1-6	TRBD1	CASSGTGGYNSPLHF	TGCGCCAGCTCCGGGACAGGGGGCTATAATTCACCCCTCCACTTT
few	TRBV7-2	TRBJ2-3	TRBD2	CASSSELAGGPTQYF	TGTGCCAGCAGCTCCGAACTAGCGGGGGGGCCTACGCAGTATTTT
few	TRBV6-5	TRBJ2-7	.	CASSLRPRVGEQYF	TGTGCCAGCAGTTTACGACCCCGGGTCGGCGAGCAGTACTTC
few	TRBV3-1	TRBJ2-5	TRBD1	CASSQGQGQGEETQYF	TGTGCCAGCAGCCAAGGACAAGGACAGGGGGAAGAGACCCAGTACTTC
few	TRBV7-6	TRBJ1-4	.	CASSLGPSEKLFF	TGTGCCAGCAGCTTAGGGCCGTCTGAAAAACTGTTTTTT
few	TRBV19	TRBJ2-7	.	CASSMGAEQYF	TGTGCCAGTAGTATGGGAGCCGAGCAGTACTTC
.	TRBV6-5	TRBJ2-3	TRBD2	CASSYSRPSGGGVGTDTQYF	TGTGCCAGCAGTTACTCCAGACCTAGCGGGGGTGGAGTGGGCACAGATACGCAGTATTTT
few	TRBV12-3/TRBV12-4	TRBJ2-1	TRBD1	CASSLVDRARGEQFF	TGTGCCAGCAGTTTAGTGGACAGGGCGAGAGGGGAGCAGTTCTTC
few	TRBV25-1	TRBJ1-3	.	CASSDPGTGNTIYF	TGTGCCAGCAGTGATCCAGGGACTGGAAACACCATATATTTT
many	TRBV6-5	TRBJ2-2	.	CASSEGLKPGELFF	TGTGCCAGCAGCGAAGGGCTTAAGCCCGGGGAGCTGTTTTTT
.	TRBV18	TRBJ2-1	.	CASSPDWGGSYEQFF	TGTGCCAGCTCACCAGATTGGGGTGGGAGCTATGAGCAGTTCTTC
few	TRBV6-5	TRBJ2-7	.	CASSTGPPEESYEQYF	TGTGCCAGCAGCACAGGCCCACCTGAGGAGAGCTACGAGCAGTACTTC
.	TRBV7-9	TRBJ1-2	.	CASSLQSHYGYTF	TGTGCCAGCAGCTTACAGTCCCACTATGGCTACACCTTC
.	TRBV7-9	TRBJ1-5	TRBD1	CASSFITGQGEQPQHF	TGTGCCAGCAGCTTCATTACTGGACAGGGTGAACAGCCCCAGCATTTT